A selection of T cell receptor beta chains follows, all from one sample in a study of blood T cells in healthy people across ages. Via MiXCR, TCRdb re-called the 5' RACE reads, giving one row per CDR3 protein. Here the sample spans roughly 1.5 million distinct CDR3 sequences, about 42% being singletons. Sequenced input: blood. The source is a woman aged 18 to 35 in good health. Each CDR3 is given without its conserved first and last residue. The order of the fields is V gene, CDR3 length, J gene, CDR3 protein.

>TRBV12-3/TRBV12-4|12|TRBJ2-5
ASSGTREQETQY
>TRBV10-3|14|TRBJ2-5
AISEGGGASEETQY
>TRBV4-1|13|-
ASSQTDRSYNEQY
>TRBV20-1|12|TRBJ2-3
SPTHGRSTGTQY
>TRBV2|10|TRBJ1-2
ASRRVNYGYT
>TRBV29-1|11|TRBJ1-6
SVGEGGDSPLH
>TRBV4-3|13|TRBJ2-1
ASRSTSVSYNEQF
>TRBV2|12|TRBJ1-1
ASSTGTGNTAAF
>TRBV5-1|12|TRBJ2-1
ASSLEDLNNEQF
>TRBV20-1|14|TRBJ1-6
SARSPRQVGNSPLH
>TRBV9|13|TRBJ2-3
ASSGGTRPSHTQY
>TRBV7-8|17|TRBJ1-4
ASSLGRGWGRWANEKLF
>TRBV9|14|TRBJ1-2
ASSDGGAGARGGYT
>TRBV5-5|10|TRBJ2-5
ASSQHRGMQY
>TRBV12-3/TRBV12-4|12|TRBJ2-7
ATRTGVGPDEQY
>TRBV2|10|TRBJ2-7
ASTRQDYEQY
>TRBV5-4|13|TRBJ2-3
ASSWTSGSSDTQY
>TRBV28|14|TRBJ1-5
ASRSGWGSNDQPQH
>TRBV2|13|TRBJ2-3
ASSPGLLSPGTQY
>TRBV29-1|11|-
STEQSSYNEQY
>TRBV6-5|13|TRBJ2-2
ASSLEQGNTGELF
>TRBV6-6|13|TRBJ2-7
ASSLVTSGFYEQY